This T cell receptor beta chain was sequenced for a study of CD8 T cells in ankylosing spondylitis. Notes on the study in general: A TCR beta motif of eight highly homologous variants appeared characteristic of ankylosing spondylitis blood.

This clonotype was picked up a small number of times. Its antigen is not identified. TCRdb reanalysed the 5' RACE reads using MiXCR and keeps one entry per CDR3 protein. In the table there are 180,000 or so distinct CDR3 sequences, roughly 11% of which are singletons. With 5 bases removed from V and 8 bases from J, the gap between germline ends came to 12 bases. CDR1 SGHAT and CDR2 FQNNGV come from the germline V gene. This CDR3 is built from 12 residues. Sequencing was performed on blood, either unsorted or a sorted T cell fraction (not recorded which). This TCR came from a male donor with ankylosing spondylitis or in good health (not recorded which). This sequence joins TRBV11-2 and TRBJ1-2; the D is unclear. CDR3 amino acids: CASSQDLYGYTF. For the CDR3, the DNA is TGTGCCAGCAGCCAGGACCTCTACGGCTACACCTTC. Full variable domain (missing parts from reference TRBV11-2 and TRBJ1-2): EAGVAQSPRYKIIEKRQSVAFWCNPISGHATLYWYQQILGQGPKLLIQFQNNGVVDDSQLPKDRFSAERLKGVDSTLKIQPAKLEDSAVYLCASSQDLYGYTFGSGTRLTVV.